The clone carrying this T cell receptor (beta chain) occurred a few times. Primers included in the PCR were 60 Vbeta and 13 Jbeta primers. Assay used: immunoSEQ multiplex PCR; TCRdb lists only in-frame clones, some missing. The sample has about 220,000 clones, more than 65% seen once. The sample belongs to a study of cytomegalovirus exposure and HLA in healthy donors. Germline V gives CDR1 PRHDT, CDR2 FYEKMQ (reference sequence). With 3 bases clipped from V and 0 bases from J, the junction kept 2 bases outside the gene matches. The CDR3 extends over 15 amino acids. Sequencing was carried out using PBMCs. The receptor was derived from a man aged 18 to 30 in good health and CMV-seronegative. The chain couples TRBV13 to TRBJ2-1; 7 bases are shared with TRBD2. CDR3 protein: CASSFRGSSYNEQFF. The CDR3 DNA reads TGTGCCAGCAGCTTTCGCGGGAGCTCCTACAATGAGCAGTTCTTC.